This TCR beta chain was recorded in a study of vaccination effects on CD4 cells after COVID-19. Peptide-pool stimulation followed by sequencing identified expanded antigen-specific CD4+ clonotypes in the ViraFEST assay. A roughly 11-day culture period preceded the isolation of CD4+ T cells. Participants were vaccinated with two doses of either the BNT162b2 or mRNA-1273 vaccine. IL-2 medium was substituted for half the medium on days 3 and 7. Regarding this clone: Antigen unknown.

Trimming pared 2 bases from V and 7 bases from J, leaving 12 bases between. The CDR3 totals 14 residues. Germline assignment: CDR1 SGHTA and CDR2 FQGTGA. The assay was immunoSEQ multiplex PCR, and TCRdb's table has in-frame clones only and misses some. The sample records about 60,000 clones, 60% to 80% being singletons. This receptor was obtained from a human donor who received a COVID-19 vaccine. The chain uses TRBV7-3 and TRBJ2-1; D is undetermined. Sequenced material: CD4+ T cells from PBMCs cultured with HCoV-OC43 spike peptides, taken after COVID-19 vaccination. Documented subset: HCoV-OC43 spike overlapping peptide pool stimulation. The CDR3 DNA reads as TGTGCCAGCAGCTTATGGGGTACCGCGAATGAGCAGTTCTTC. This encodes CASSLWGTANEQFF.